The entry below describes one TCR beta chain. The sample comes from a study of blood T cell repertoires in COVID-19. Study-wide context: Spain, Italy and the United States supplied samples that represented acute and convalescent COVID-19. T cells, B-cell-depleted T cells, or PBMCs supplied cDNA or gDNA.

Per the authors' pipeline: Estimation of nucleated cell counts was performed using reference gene primer amplification. Repertoires were generated with immunoSEQ multiplex PCR, while TCRdb's copy carries only in-frame clones and drops some. That table furnishes V, J and clone size, whereas the DNA furnished D and trimming. Of approximately 220,000 clones listed, about nine tenths were seen once; the top ten hold 2.2%. V dropped 6 bases and J dropped 7; count of bases not matched to a gene: 8. CDR1 and CDR2 (germline): MNHEY, SVGAGI. This CDR3 region has 15 residues. Material: peripheral blood. The TCR sequence derives from a woman in her fifties or sixties with acute or convalescent COVID-19. V is TRBV6-5 and J is TRBJ1-5; TRBD1 aligns across 11 bases. The CDR3 sequence is CASSPGQGAGQPQHF. The CDR3 coding sequence is TGTGCCAGCAGCCCCGGACAGGGGGCGGGCCAGCCCCAGCATTTT.